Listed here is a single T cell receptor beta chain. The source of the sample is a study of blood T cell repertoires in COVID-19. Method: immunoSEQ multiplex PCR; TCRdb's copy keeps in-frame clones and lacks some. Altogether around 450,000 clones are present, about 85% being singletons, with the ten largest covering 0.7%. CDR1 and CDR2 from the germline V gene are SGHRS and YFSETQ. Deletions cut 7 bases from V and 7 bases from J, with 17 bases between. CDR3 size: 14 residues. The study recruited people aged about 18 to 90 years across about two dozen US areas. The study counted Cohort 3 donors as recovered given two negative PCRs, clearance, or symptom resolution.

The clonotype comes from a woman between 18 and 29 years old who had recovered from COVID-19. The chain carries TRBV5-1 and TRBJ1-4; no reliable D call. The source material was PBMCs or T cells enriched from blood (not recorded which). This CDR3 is CASALSSSREKLFF. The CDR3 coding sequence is TGCGCCAGCGCCCTGAGTAGTTCGCGTGAAAAACTGTTTTTT.